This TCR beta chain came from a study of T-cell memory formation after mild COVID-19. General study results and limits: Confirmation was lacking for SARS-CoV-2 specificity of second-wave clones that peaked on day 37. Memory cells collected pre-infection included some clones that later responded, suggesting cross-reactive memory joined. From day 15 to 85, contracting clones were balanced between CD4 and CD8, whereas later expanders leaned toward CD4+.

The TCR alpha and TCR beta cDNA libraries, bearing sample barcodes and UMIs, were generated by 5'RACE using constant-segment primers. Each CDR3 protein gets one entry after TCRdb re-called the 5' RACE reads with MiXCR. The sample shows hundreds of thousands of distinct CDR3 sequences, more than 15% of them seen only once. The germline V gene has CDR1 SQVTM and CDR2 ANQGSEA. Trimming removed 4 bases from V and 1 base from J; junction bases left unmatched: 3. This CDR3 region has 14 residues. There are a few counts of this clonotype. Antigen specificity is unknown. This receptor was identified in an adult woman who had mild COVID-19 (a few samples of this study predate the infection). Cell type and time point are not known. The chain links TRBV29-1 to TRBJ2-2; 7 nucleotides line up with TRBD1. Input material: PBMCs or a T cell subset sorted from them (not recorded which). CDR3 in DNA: TGCAGCGTTGTTAGACAGGGGAACACCGGGGAGCTGTTTTTT. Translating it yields CSVVRQGNTGELFF.